This T cell receptor (beta chain) was sequenced for a study of blood T cell repertoires in COVID-19. Study details: T cells, B-cell-depleted T cells, or PBMCs provided the cDNA or gDNA that served as material.

Sequencing used immunoSEQ multiplex PCR; TCRdb keeps in-frame clones, though not all of them. Here the sample spans over 200,000 clones, around 89% being singletons. The germline gives CDR1 GTSNPN, CDR2 SVGIG (reference sequence). The J segment lost 6 bases and the V segment lost 4 bases, leaving 3 bases of the junction unmatched. This CDR3 is 12 amino acids long. The gene calls are TRBV30 and TRBJ2-1; TRBD2 aligns across 7 bases. The receptor's source is a man aged 40-50 years who had recovered from COVID-19. The sample consisted of PBMCs or T cells enriched from blood (not recorded which). CDR3 protein: CAWTGTINEQFF. CDR3 nucleotide sequence: TGTGCCTGGACAGGGACTATCAATGAGCAGTTCTTC.